In its sample, the clone carrying this TCR beta chain was seen many times. Its antigen is unknown. This specimen belongs to a study of T cell repertoires in cytomegalovirus infection. As for the study in general: Public TCR beta signatures indicated both CMV infection and matching HLA type.

Overall study findings and caveats: HLA-C-restricted CMV-specific TCR beta clonotypes were dominant in the ex vivo response. Frequencies of public TCR beta families were cumulated, and this identified carriers of CMV plus the relevant HLA.

The CDR3 runs 17 residues. The V gene end was trimmed by 0 bases and the J gene end by 5 bases; junction bases not matched to a gene: 6. The V gene's germline CDR1 is SGHRS and CDR2 YFSETQ. Each CDR3 protein is one row after TCRdb ran MiXCR on the reads. Counted here are almost 300,000 distinct CDR3 sequences, approximately 10% occurring once; the ten biggest clones make up less than 3%. This sequence was found in a human donor in good health (CMV status not recorded). Some clones in this sample may be carry-over from other donors' samples. This chain uses TRBV5-1 with TRBJ2-5; 14 bases fit TRBD2. The sequenced sample consisted of PBMCs. For the CDR3, the DNA is TGCGCCAGCAGCTTGGCAGGGACTAGCGGGGGTCGGGAGACCCAGTACTTC. It specifies CASSLAGTSGGRETQYF.